This T cell receptor (beta chain) was identified during a study of vaccination and CD4 T cells after COVID-19. With the Oncomine TCR Beta short-read assay, DNA from cultured CD4+ T cells was sequenced. TCRdb re-derived calls from the PCR reads in MiXCR, one entry per CDR3 protein. The sample holds over 20,000 distinct CDR3 sequences, around 45% seen once. This CDR3 comprises 13 residues. Germline assignment: CDR1 SSHAT and CDR2 FNYEAQ (reference sequence). Trimming cost V 8 bases and J 2 bases, with 9 bases left between them. Treatment specified: roughly ten-day PBMC culture with coronavirus spike peptide pools or control peptides (ViraFEST assay). Researchers reported culturing roughly 2 million PBMCs per well with approximately 10 IU/ml IL-2 and 8 to 10 ug/ml peptide pools. To note about this clonotype: What it recognizes is unknown.

The receptor's source is a human donor who received a COVID-19 vaccine. The sample here was CD4+ T cells from blood, cultured in vitro, taken before SARS-CoV-2 vaccination. The chain joins TRBV7-7 to TRBJ2-2; D not resolved. Here the CDR3 DNA reads TGTGCCAGCGGCGGTACCAACACCGGGGAGCTGTTTTTT. Protein sequence: CASGGTNTGELFF.